Following are 19 T cell receptor beta chains from one sample sequenced in a study of human T cells and chemical hapten exposure. Time point indicated: patch test 2, 6 weeks after DPC sensitization. As to treatment: therapeutic diphenylcyclopropenone sensitization with weekly scalp DPC. TCRdb reanalysed the RACE reads using MiXCR and keeps one entry per CDR3 protein. Of hundreds of thousands of distinct CDR3 sequences in the sample, about 6% were seen once. The sequences come from whole blood, collected in connection with sensitization to the hapten diphenylcyclopropenone (DPC). The receptors were gathered from a woman between 18 and 29 years old with alopecia areata. Some clones in this sample may be carry-over from other donors' samples.

There are a few counts of this clonotype. The chain joins TRBV18 to TRBJ2-1, with D perhaps matching TRBD1 or TRBD2 (5 bases each). Trimming pared 4 bases from V and 0 bases from J, leaving 7 bases between. Looked up from germline, CDR1 is KGHSH and CDR2 is LQKENI. This CDR3 has 14 amino acids. This chain's CDR3 is CASSRDASYNEQFF. The CDR3, as DNA: TGTGCCAGCTCACGGGACGCCTCCTACAATGAGCAGTTCTTC.

This clonotype has more than one count but fewer than ten. The V call is TRBV19, the J call TRBJ2-7, with TRBD1 identical over 7 bases. The CDR3 totals 16 residues. V lost 4 bases and J lost 2; bases outside the gene matches: 11. Germline lookup yields CDR1 LNHDA and CDR2 SQIVND (reference sequence). The CDR3 region is CASSTPTGDPTYEQYF. In DNA form, the CDR3 reads TGTGCCAGTAGTACTCCAACAGGGGACCCCACCTACGAGCAGTACTTC.

This clonotype was seen a few times. The chain uses TRBV6-5 and TRBJ1-5, with unresolved D. The length of the CDR3 is 16 residues. Trimming took 0 bases from V and 5 from J, leaving 14 bases between them. CDR1 MNHEY and CDR2 SVGAGI come from the germline V gene. The CDR3 bases are TGTGCCAGCAGTTACTCGACGAAGCCAGCCCATCAGCCCCAGCATTTT. Protein sequence: CASSYSTKPAHQPQHF.

This clonotype has more than one count but fewer than ten. The rearrangement links TRBV25-1 to TRBJ2-1, with D perhaps matching TRBD1 (6 bases). Trimming took 1 base from V and 8 from J, leaving 9 bases between them. CDR1 is MGHDK, CDR2 SYGVNS, per germline. The CDR3 consists of 13 residues. The CDR3 DNA sequence: TGTGCCAGCAGTGAATCGTGGGGGCATGAGCAGTTCTTC. Protein: CASSESWGHEQFF.

The CDR3 reads CASSWGTTNTEAFF. CDR3 in DNA: TGTGCCAGCAGCTGGGGAACTACGAACACTGAAGCTTTCTTT. V gene TRBV7-9 combines with J gene TRBJ1-1; D uncertain. Germline loops: CDR1 SEHNR, CDR2 FQNEAQ (reference sequence). This CDR3 is built from 14 residues. Trimming stripped 4 bases from V and 1 base from J, with 10 bases between.

This clonotype was counted a few times. The chain joins TRBV6-5 to TRBJ1-2; D is perhaps TRBD1 (6 bases). The CDR3 has 13 residues. Germline CDR1 and CDR2: MNHEY and SVGAGI. Trimming pared 0 bases from V and 6 bases from J, leaving 8 bases between. The CDR3 nucleotides are TGTGCCAGCAGTTACTCGGGGGCTGATGGCTACACCTTC. This sequence encodes CASSYSGADGYTF.

Only one count was recorded for this clonotype. The genes are TRBV2 and TRBJ1-2, with D tentatively TRBD1 (5 bases). This CDR3 is 12 amino acids long. Per the germline V gene, CDR1 is SNHLY and CDR2 is FYNNEI. V shed 0 bases and J shed 8 bases, with 7 bases lying between them. The DNA of the CDR3 is TGTGCCAGCAGTGAAGCAGGGGCCGGCTACACCTTC. This encodes CASSEAGAGYTF. The whole variable domain, filled in from reference TRBV2 and TRBJ1-2, reads EPEVTQTPSHQVTQMGQEVILRCVPISNHLYFYWYRQILGQKVEFLVSFYNNEISEKSEIFDDQFSVERPDGSNFTLKIRSTKLEDSAMYFCASSEAGAGYTFGSGTRLTVV.

This sequence joins TRBV18 and TRBJ1-2, with 7 bases aligning to TRBD1. Unmatched junction bases numbered 5, after V lost 3 bases and J lost 10 bases. This CDR3 is built from 12 residues. CDR1 and CDR2 from the germline V gene are KGHSH and LQKENI. The CDR3 sequence is CASSPGTAFYTF. In DNA form, the CDR3 reads TGTGCCAGCTCACCCGGGACAGCATTCTACACCTTC.

This clonotype was seen ten or more times. The rearrangement uses TRBV11-2 and TRBJ2-5; 7 bases agree with TRBD2. There are 14 residues in the CDR3. V lost 1 base, J lost 1 base, and 0 bases stayed unmatched. The germline V gene has CDR1 SGHAT and CDR2 FQNNGV. The CDR3 is CASSLGGGQETQYF. The CDR3 DNA reads as TGTGCCAGCAGCTTAGGGGGGGGCCAAGAGACCCAGTACTTC.

This clonotype was counted many times. The rearrangement joins TRBV20-1 to TRBJ2-3; TRBD1 is a possible D gene (6 bases). The CDR3 contains 14 residues. The ends were cut back, 5 bases at V and 0 bases at J, with 12 bases in the middle. From germline, CDR1 is DFQATT and CDR2 SNEGSKA (reference sequence). CDR3 sequence (DNA): TGCAGTGCTCAAAGGGACATAAGCACAGATACGCAGTATTTT. Its protein is CSAQRDISTDTQYF.

This clonotype has only a few counts. V is TRBV5-1 and J is TRBJ2-5; D not resolved. This CDR3 is built from 13 residues. Germline CDR1 and CDR2: SGHRS and YFSETQ. The V and J ends lost 4 bases and 1 base respectively, with 8 bases between them. The CDR3 region is CASSQLIQETQYF. DNA for the CDR3: TGCGCCAGCAGCCAGCTTATCCAAGAGACCCAGTACTTC.

In the case of this clonotype: Germline is not matched at one junction end, which may reflect a read error. The rearrangement uses TRBV12-3 or TRBV12-4 and TRBJ2-1, with 10 bases lining up with TRBD1. The CDR3 has 13 residues. The CDR3 reads CASSPWDRGRWVF. Written as DNA, the CDR3 is TGTGCCAGCAGTCCCTGGGACAGGGGCCGGTGGGTCTTC.

The table lists this clonotype with many counts. CDR3 loop: CSAQEGATQYF. The CDR3 DNA reads TGCAGCGCCCAGGAGGGGGCTACGCAGTATTTT. The rearrangement links TRBV29-1 to TRBJ2-3; D might be TRBD1 (7 bases). Germline lookup yields CDR1 SQVTM and CDR2 ANQGSEA. The CDR3 runs 11 residues. V dropped 7 bases and J dropped 8 bases, with 13 bases sitting between them.

This clonotype showed up many times. The rearrangement joins TRBV14 to TRBJ1-2; 8 bases match TRBD1. The trim removed 6 bases at V and 5 bases at J, leaving 8 bases unmatched. The CDR3 is made up of 14 amino acids. Germline CDR1 and CDR2: SGHDN and FVKESK. The DNA of the CDR3 is TGTGCCAGCAGTCGGGACAGGAGGGGATATGGCTACACCTTC. Protein product: CASSRDRRGYGYTF.

This clonotype was detected many times. V and J are TRBV4-2 and TRBJ2-3; D assignment may be TRBD1 or TRBD2 (5 bases each). The CDR3 runs to 15 residues. Germline CDR1 reads LGHNA; CDR2 reads YNFKEQ. V lost 1 base to trimming and J lost 4 bases, with 12 bases between them. The DNA of the CDR3 is TGTGCCAGCAGCCAAGGCAAAGGGGAGCCAGATACGCAGTATTTT. Encoded protein: CASSQGKGEPDTQYF.

This rearrangement joins TRBV29-1 to TRBJ1-1; possible D gene TRBD1, 5 bases. The V end lost 7 bases, the J end lost 3 bases, and 6 bases lay between the germline ends. CDR3 length equals 10 residues. Germline V gives CDR1 SQVTM, CDR2 ANQGSEA. The CDR3 DNA reads as TGCAGCGGGGGGGACACTGAAGCTTTCTTT. Protein: CSGGDTEAFF.

The rearrangement joins TRBV14 to TRBJ1-1; a possible D gene is TRBD1 (5 bases). Germline-derived CDR1 and CDR2 are SGHDN and FVKESK. This CDR3 has 16 residues. V was trimmed by 0 bases and J by 11 bases, leaving 22 bases between them. Written as DNA, the CDR3 is TGTGCCAGCAGCCAAGATCCCCCGCCGGGGACCGAGAGGGCTTTCTTT. Amino acid sequence: CASSQDPPPGTERAFF.

The table lists this clonotype with a few counts. This chain uses TRBV7-9 with TRBJ2-7; TRBD1 agrees at 9 bases. The CDR3 contains 16 residues. The junction had 10 bases not matched to a gene; V was cut back by 7 bases and J by 0 bases. Per the germline V gene, CDR1 is SEHNR and CDR2 is FQNEAQ (reference sequence). This CDR3 reads CASTLTGTGHSYEQYF. DNA of the CDR3: TGTGCCAGCACTTTAACCGGGACAGGGCACTCCTACGAGCAGTACTTC.

The rearrangement links TRBV27 to TRBJ1-2, with 8 bases aligning to TRBD1. The ends lost 5 bases at V and 5 bases at J; junction bases unmatched: 13. The CDR3 length is 16 residues. Germline V gene sequence: CDR1 MNHEY, CDR2 SMNVEV (reference sequence). This CDR3 is CASSPQLGRGQYGYTF. CDR3 DNA sequence: TGTGCCAGCAGTCCTCAACTGGGCAGGGGGCAATATGGCTACACCTTC.